This TCR beta chain was documented in a study of blood T cell repertoires in COVID-19 (dated by TCRdb to 2018 to 2020). With regard to the full study: Samples from collaborators originated in the United States, Italy and Spain and spanned both the acute and convalescent phases of COVID-19. The material from the prospective study consisted of cDNA or gDNA derived from T cells, B-cell-depleted T cells, or PBMCs. Deeply sampled blood TCRbeta repertoires from subjects exposed to, actively infected with, or recovered from COVID-19 were included in the dataset. The repertoires were released in a freely available public database meant as a resource for research on the immune response to SARS-CoV-2. The samples were drawn from two sources: the first 160 participants of the ongoing ImmuneRACE study, and fewer than 1,500 subjects contributed by 6 global collaborators. A de-identified subject ID, COVID-19 status, age in years and sex were almost always included in the sample metadata. Where HLA class I and class II types were available, the types were taken from metadata supplied by the sample provider, not from assay-based typing.

The full study reports these points: How much clinical and demographic metadata was included differed by source and by participant, and the metadata was provided uncurated.

Concerning this clone itself: Its antigen has not been determined. Nothing much larger sits one base from this clone, and base qualities are not available.

TCRbeta CDR3 regions were amplified from genomic DNA by means of the immunoSEQ Assay, a bias-controlled multiplex PCR. The source study handled its data this way. The number of nucleated cells in each sample was estimated by amplification of reference gene primers within the assay. Sequence reads were collapsed and filtered to measure the absolute abundance of every unique TCRbeta CDR3 rearrangement. For each sample, productive Simpson clonality was calculated by taking the square root of Simpson's diversity index across productive rearrangements. TCRdb took over this immuneACCESS table, retaining in-frame rearrangements with V and J assigned. Such tables are incomplete; in checked studies, under half of the missing clones stem from an unresolved V gene, and the remainder is unexplained. That table supplies the V and J calls and clone size; D and trimming were determined from the DNA. This sample is represented by 120,000 or so clones; 88% of them were singletons. The ten largest clones capture around 3.2% of the sample.

Collaborating institutions collected whole blood in K2EDTA tubes following their own protocols. For TCRbeta analysis, collaborators shipped samples as frozen whole blood, isolated PBMCs, or DNA extracted from either of those sample types. Source material: peripheral blood. The TCR sequence derives from a woman between 45 and 60 years old with acute or convalescent COVID-19.

The DNA sequence is TGTGCCAGCAGCTTAGTACTGAGAAATGAGCAGTTCTTC. This gives the protein CASSLVLRNEQFF. The receptor chain draws on TRBV7-2 and TRBJ2-1; the D gene remains uncertain. The CDR3 starts with the cysteine, ends with the phenylalanine, and has 13 residues. Only CDR3 DNA is held: 39 bases, read in frame from base 1. From a lookup of the germline V gene, CDR1 and CDR2 are SGHTA and FQGNSA. V sheds 1 base and J sheds 7 bases, leaving 8 bases between their ends.